The rows below give T cell receptor beta chains drawn from one sample of a study of long-term antiretroviral therapy in people with HIV. Here immunoSEQ multiplex PCR was the method, and the copy in TCRdb shows in-frame clones only, minus some. The sample yields 15,000 to 20,000 clones, roughly 78% seen once. The sequenced sample was unsorted PBMCs, obtained at the start of antiretroviral therapy. These TCRs come from a man under 40 with HIV. Each CDR3 is given with its conserved first and last residue. A D gene is named only where the DNA matches it firmly. Rows may omit the clone size; those that give it use once, few, many or a size class.

D	size	V	J	CDR3	DNA
.	.	TRBV27	TRBJ2-3	CASSLGRLVPTDTQYF	TGTGCCAGCAGTTTAGGGCGACTAGTTCCGACAGATACGCAGTATTTT
.	.	TRBV28	TRBJ1-4	CASSLSGRVVNEKLFF	TGTGCCAGCAGTTTATCGGGCCGGGTCGTTAATGAAAAACTGTTTTTT
.	.	TRBV21-1	TRBJ1-5	CASSKGSGNHGPCNQPQHF	TGTGCCAGCAGCAAAGGTTCCGGGAACCATGGGCCCTGCAATCAGCCCCAGCATTTT
TRBD1	.	TRBV19	TRBJ2-1	CASSIATGGEQFF	TGTGCCAGTAGTATAGCCACAGGGGGCGAGCAGTTCTTC
TRBD1	once	TRBV10-3	TRBJ1-1	CAIRGPGTGGNTEAFF	TGTGCCATCCGGGGTCCCGGGACAGGGGGCAACACTGAAGCTTTCTTT
.	once	TRBV14	TRBJ2-7	CASTDSISYEQYF	TGTGCCAGCACCGACAGCATTTCCTACGAGCAGTACTTC
.	.	TRBV18	TRBJ1-4	CASSLRTDEKLFF	TGTGCCAGCTCACTTAGAACCGACGAAAAACTGTTTTTT
.	few	TRBV30	TRBJ1-2	CAWTSFGTRDGYTF	TGTGCCTGGACTAGCTTCGGGACTCGAGATGGCTACACCTTC
TRBD1	.	TRBV6-1	TRBJ2-7	CASMGQRPYEQYF	TGTGCCAGCATGGGACAGAGACCCTACGAGCAGTACTTC
.	few	TRBV6-4	TRBJ1-5	CASSAGMGQPQHF	TGTGCCAGCAGTGCGGGGATGGGTCAGCCCCAGCATTTT
.	.	TRBV7-9	TRBJ2-5	CASSFGVVETQYF	TGTGCCAGCAGCTTCGGGGTGGTGGAGACCCAGTACTTC
.	.	TRBV10-3	TRBJ2-5	CAISWSKETQYF	TGTGCCATCAGTTGGTCTAAAGAGACCCAGTACTTC
.	.	TRBV4-1	TRBJ2-3	CASSQGPGSTDTQYF	TGCGCCAGCAGCCAAGGACCCGGGAGCACAGATACGCAGTATTTT
TRBD1	few	TRBV11-2	TRBJ2-7	CASSLGTVLGEQYF	TGTGCCAGCAGCCTCGGGACAGTCCTTGGGGAGCAGTACTTC
.	.	TRBV28	TRBJ2-2	CASSPSIGTGELFF	TGTGCCAGCAGTCCCTCAATTGGAACCGGGGAGCTGTTTTTT
.	.	TRBV10-2	TRBJ2-7	CASSDSGQGYEQYF	TGCGCCAGCAGTGACTCGGGGCAGGGGTACGAGCAGTACTTC
.	.	TRBV4-3	TRBJ2-1	CASSQRLNVMYNEQFF	TGCGCCAGCAGCCAACGGTTGAATGTGATGTACAATGAGCAGTTCTTC
.	medium-sized	TRBV4-3	TRBJ1-5	CASSQAGMGNQPQHF	TGCGCCAGCAGCCAAGCAGGGATGGGCAATCAGCCCCAGCATTTT
TRBD2	.	TRBV7-2	TRBJ2-7	CASSLTSGSLNEQYF	TGTGCCAGCAGCTTAACTAGCGGGAGTTTAAACGAGCAGTACTTC
.	once	TRBV5-5	TRBJ2-3	CASGEGGDTQYF	TGTGCCTCAGGCGAGGGTGGTGATACGCAGTATTTT
.	few	TRBV6-5	TRBJ2-2	CASNSGELFF	TGTGCCAGCAACTCCGGGGAGCTGTTTTTT
TRBD1	.	TRBV5-8	TRBJ2-7	CASTLSTGAHEQYF	TGTGCCAGCACCCTATCGACAGGGGCCCACGAGCAGTACTTC
.	.	TRBV6-6	TRBJ2-5	CASSWPGWETQYF	TGTGCCAGCAGTTGGCCAGGGTGGGAGACCCAGTACTTC
.	.	TRBV29-1	TRBJ2-7	CSVVVTGTGLYEQYF	TGCAGCGTCGTCGTCACAGGGACGGGCCTCTACGAGCAGTACTTC
.	.	TRBV5-6	TRBJ1-2	CASSSTYGYTF	TGTGCCAGCAGCTCGACCTATGGCTACACCTTC
.	.	TRBV6-5	TRBJ1-1	CASSYSTGNTEAFF	TGTGCCAGCAGTTACTCGACAGGGAACACTGAAGCTTTCTTT
.	.	TRBV6-5	TRBJ1-1	CASSYGFGGDTEAFF	TGTGCCAGCAGTTACGGTTTTGGGGGGGACACTGAAGCTTTCTTT
.	.	TRBV19	TRBJ2-7	CASSKPPPGNEQYF	TGTGCCAGTAGTAAACCCCCCCCAGGGAATGAGCAGTACTTC
TRBD1	few	TRBV19	TRBJ2-7	CASSAGTGGYEQYF	TGTGCCAGTAGTGCCGGGACAGGGGGCTACGAGCAGTACTTC
.	.	TRBV29-1	TRBJ1-3	CSVEWGNTIYF	TGCAGCGTTGAATGGGGTAACACCATATATTTT
.	.	TRBV12-5	TRBJ2-2	CASAKGGTGNTGELFF	TGTGCTAGTGCCAAGGGAGGGACAGGGAACACCGGGGAGCTGTTTTTT
.	.	TRBV4-3	TRBJ2-2	CASSQDHNRRTGELFF	TGCGCCAGCAGCCAAGATCACAACAGGCGGACCGGGGAGCTGTTTTTT
.	.	TRBV19	TRBJ2-7	CASTGTSGEQYF	TGTGCCAGTACAGGGACTTCTGGCGAGCAGTACTTC
.	few	TRBV4-3	TRBJ2-7	CASSQELSGDCEQYF	TGCGCCAGCAGCCAAGAGTTATCAGGGGACTGCGAGCAGTACTTC
TRBD1	.	TRBV27	TRBJ2-7	CASSSLGGTGSYEQYF	TGTGCCAGCAGTTCCCTTGGAGGGACAGGGTCCTACGAGCAGTACTTC
TRBD2	.	TRBV7-2	TRBJ2-7	CASSQRTSGRGEQYF	TGTGCCAGCAGCCAAAGAACTAGCGGGAGAGGGGAGCAGTACTTC
.	.	TRBV5-1	TRBJ1-4	CASSLKGVNEKLFF	TGCGCCAGCAGCTTGAAAGGGGTTAATGAAAAACTGTTTTTT
.	.	TRBV11-2	TRBJ2-2	CASSLFGELFF	TGTGCCAGCAGCTTATTTGGGGAGCTGTTTTTT
.	.	TRBV19	TRBJ2-7	CASGPTLSYEQYF	TGTGCCAGCGGACCGACCCTTTCCTACGAGCAGTACTTC
.	medium-sized	TRBV11-3	TRBJ1-4	CASYPDRSSTNEKLFF	TGTGCCAGCTATCCCGACCGTTCATCAACTAATGAAAAACTGTTTTTT
.	.	TRBV27	TRBJ1-5	CASSPKTGQSIYSNQPQHF	TGTGCCAGCAGTCCTAAGACTGGACAGTCTATCTATAGCAATCAGCCCCAGCATTTT